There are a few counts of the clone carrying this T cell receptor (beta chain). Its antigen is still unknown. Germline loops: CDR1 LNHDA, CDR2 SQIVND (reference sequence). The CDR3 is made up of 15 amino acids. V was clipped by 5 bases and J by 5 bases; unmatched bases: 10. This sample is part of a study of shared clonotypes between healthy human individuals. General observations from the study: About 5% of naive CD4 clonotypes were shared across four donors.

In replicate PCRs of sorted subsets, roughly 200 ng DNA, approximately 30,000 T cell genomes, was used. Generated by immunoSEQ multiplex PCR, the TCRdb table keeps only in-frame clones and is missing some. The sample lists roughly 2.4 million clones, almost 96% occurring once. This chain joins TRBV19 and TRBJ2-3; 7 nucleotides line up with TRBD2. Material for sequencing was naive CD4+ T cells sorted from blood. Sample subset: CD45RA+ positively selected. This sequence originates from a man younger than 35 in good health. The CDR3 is CASSPRGASGDTQYF. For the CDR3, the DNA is TGTGCCAGTAGTCCGCGAGGGGCTAGCGGAGATACGCAGTATTTT.